The count of the clone carrying this TCR beta chain is one. One end of the junction does not line up with germline, which may come from a read error. The data are from a study of prognosis after radiotherapy for stage I lung cancer. At the level of the study: Stage I non-small cell lung cancer cases were enrolled from 2018 through early 2019.

The CDR3 is 15 residues long. Germline V gene lookup returns CDR1 LGHNA and CDR2 YNFKEQ. TCR beta CDR3 was amplified from genomic DNA by two-round multiplex PCR. Amplification in first-round PCR relied on primers specific to each TRBV and TRBJ gene. TCRdb recomputed calls from the multiplex PCR reads with MiXCR, one row per CDR3 protein. There are about 51,000 distinct CDR3 sequences in the sample; approximately 30% occur only once, and approximately 8.3% lies in the top ten. This sample comprised PBMCs, obtained before or after stereotactic body radiation therapy (not recorded which). The clonotype originates from a donor aged 50 or older with non-small cell lung cancer. V gene TRBV4-2 combines with J gene TRBJ2-3; 7 positions match TRBD2. The CDR3 nucleotides read TGTTCCAGCAGCCCCGAGCGGGGAATCACAGATACGCAGTATTTT. This sequence encodes CSSSPERGITDTQYF.